Shown below are 11 T cell receptor beta chains from a single sample sequenced in a study of shared clonotypes between healthy human individuals. Sequenced by immunoSEQ multiplex PCR; TCRdb stores in-frame clones only, minus some. The table has 850,000 to 1,100,000 clones, 60% to 85% seen once. What was sequenced was memory CD4+ T cells from PBMCs. Subset of the sample: CD45RA-negative fraction. These TCRs come from a man younger than 35 in good health. Some clones in this sample may be carry-over from other donors' samples.

The gene calls are TRBV7-3 and TRBJ1-1, with D perhaps TRBD1 (6 bases). The CDR3 has 17 residues. Germline V gene sequence: CDR1 SGHTA, CDR2 FQGTGA. V was cut by 1 base and J by 6 bases, with 21 bases left in between. CDR3 nucleotide sequence: TGTGCCAGCAGCTTAAACCCCACAGAGGGGGAACGCGCTGAAGCTTTCTTT. Its translation: CASSLNPTEGERAEAFF.

The chain recombines TRBV5-4 with TRBJ1-3; D is ambiguous. V lost 5 bases to trimming and J lost 1 base, with 13 bases between them. Germline assignment: CDR1 SGHNT and CDR2 YYREEE (reference sequence). The CDR3 covers 15 residues. The CDR3 is CASSFARGSGNTIYF. The CDR3 DNA is TGTGCCAGCAGTTTCGCTCGGGGATCTGGAAACACCATATATTTT. The full variable domain, completed using reference TRBV5-4 and TRBJ1-3, is ETGVTQSPTHLIKTRGQQVTLRCSSQSGHNTVSWYQQALGQGPQFIFQYYREEENGRGNFPPRFSGLQFPNYSSELNVNALELDDSALYLCASSFARGSGNTIYFGEGSWLTVV.

This clone has only one observation. V gene TRBV6-5 combines with J gene TRBJ2-2, with D hard to call. The CDR3 is 13 residues long. The germline gives CDR1 MNHEY, CDR2 SVGAGI. V was cut by 10 bases and J by 1 base, with 10 bases left in between. The CDR3 protein is CATSSGNTGELFF. CDR3 sequence (DNA): TGTGCCACCTCGTCCGGGAACACCGGGGAGCTGTTTTTT.

The chain combines TRBV6-5 with TRBJ1-4; D not certain. V was shortened by 5 bases and J by 8 bases, with 15 bases between the two germline ends. Germline CDR1 is MNHEY and CDR2 is SVGAGI. The CDR3 length is 14 residues. CDR3 region: CASSQSAAQEKLFF. The CDR3 coding sequence is TGTGCCAGCAGTCAGTCCGCAGCGCAAGAAAAACTGTTTTTT.

Concerning this clone: This sequence may be a read error, since a much larger clone differs from it by one base. The same CDR3 can be traced to other DNA sequences in this sample. The chain employs TRBV7-7 and TRBJ2-1, with 7 bases lining up with TRBD2. Germline V gives CDR1 SSHAT, CDR2 FNYEAQ (reference sequence). With V trimmed by 1 base and J by 2 bases, 2 bases remained unmatched. The CDR3 contains 15 residues. CDR3 coding DNA: TGTGCCAGCAGCTTAGGTCTAGCGGCCTACAATGAGCAGTTCTTC. It is translated as CASSLGLAAYNEQFF.

This clone has just one count. The chain combines TRBV18 with TRBJ2-5, with a possible D match to TRBD2 (5 bases). CDR1 is KGHSH, CDR2 LQKENI, per germline. V was cut by 6 bases and J by 4 bases, with 15 bases left in between. The CDR3 sequence is 14 residues long. CDR3 residues: CASSHPTIPETQYF. CDR3 bases: TGTGCCAGCTCCCACCCGACTATTCCAGAGACCCAGTACTTC.

V gene TRBV6-5 combines with J gene TRBJ2-7, with D perhaps matching TRBD1 or TRBD2 (5 bases each). The CDR3 covers 12 residues. V was clipped by 7 bases and J by 6 bases, with 13 bases between them. Germline loops: CDR1 MNHEY, CDR2 SVGAGI. CDR3 nucleotide sequence: TGTGCCAGCACAGGGACGGCTCTCGAGCAGTACTTC. It specifies CASTGTALEQYF.

The chain recombines TRBV2 with TRBJ1-1, with TRBD1 matching 7 bases. Germline loops: CDR1 SNHLY, CDR2 FYNNEI. This CDR3 comprises 12 residues. V gave up 7 bases and J gave up 10 bases; unmatched junction bases: 9. CDR3 in amino acids: CASTDRDLVAFF. The CDR3, as DNA: TGTGCCAGCACAGACAGGGATCTTGTAGCTTTCTTT.

This chain uses TRBV28 with TRBJ2-1; D ambiguous. V was trimmed by 2 bases and J by 8 bases, leaving 7 bases between them. The CDR3 length is 12 residues. CDR1 and CDR2 (germline): MDHEN, SYDVKM. The CDR3 DNA sequence: TGTGCCAGCAGTTTAATGGAGTATGAGCAGTTCTTC. Translating it yields CASSLMEYEQFF. The variable domain in full, completed from reference TRBV28 and TRBJ2-1, reads DVKVTQSSRYLVKRTGEKVFLECVQDMDHENMFWYRQDPGLGLRLIYFSYDVKMKEKGDIPEGYSVSREKKERFSLILESASTNQTSMYLCASSLMEYEQFFGPGTRLTVL.

The chain joins TRBV5-6 to TRBJ2-5; D unresolved. V was clipped by 5 bases and J by 2 bases, with 4 bases between them. Per the germline V gene, CDR1 is SGHDT and CDR2 is YYEEEE. The CDR3 consists of 11 residues. The CDR3 sequence is CASRIQETQYF. In DNA form, the CDR3 reads TGTGCCAGCAGAATTCAAGAGACCCAGTACTTC.

The chain couples TRBV5-6 to TRBJ1-2; D unclear. Trimming took off 4 bases at V and 6 bases at J, with 16 bases between the two ends. The CDR3 spans 14 residues. Germline values: CDR1 SGHDT, CDR2 YYEEEE. The DNA for the CDR3 is TGTGCCAGCAGCCCAATTTACTGGTTAGATGGCTACACCTTC. This codes for CASSPIYWLDGYTF.